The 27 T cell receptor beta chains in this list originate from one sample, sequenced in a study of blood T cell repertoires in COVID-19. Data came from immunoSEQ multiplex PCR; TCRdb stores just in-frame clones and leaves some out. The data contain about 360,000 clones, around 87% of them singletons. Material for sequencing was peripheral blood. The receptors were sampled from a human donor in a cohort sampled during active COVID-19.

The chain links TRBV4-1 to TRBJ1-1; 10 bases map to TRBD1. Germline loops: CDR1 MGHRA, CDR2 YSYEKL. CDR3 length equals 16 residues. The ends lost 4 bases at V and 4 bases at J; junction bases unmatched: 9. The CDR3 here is CASSRRDRGVGTEAFF. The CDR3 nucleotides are TGCGCCAGCAGCCGCCGGGACAGGGGTGTCGGCACTGAAGCTTTCTTT.

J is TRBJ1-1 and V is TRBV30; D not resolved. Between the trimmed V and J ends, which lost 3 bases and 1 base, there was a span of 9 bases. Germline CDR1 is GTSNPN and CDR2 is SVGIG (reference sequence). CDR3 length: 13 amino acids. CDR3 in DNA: TGTGCCTGGAGGAAACAGTCGAACACTGAAGCTTTCTTT. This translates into CAWRKQSNTEAFF.

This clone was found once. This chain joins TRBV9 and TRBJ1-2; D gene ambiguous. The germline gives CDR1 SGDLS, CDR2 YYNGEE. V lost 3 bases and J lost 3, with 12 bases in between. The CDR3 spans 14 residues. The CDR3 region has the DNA TGTGCCAGCAGCGCCGGCTGGAGGGACTATGGCTACACCTTC. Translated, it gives CASSAGWRDYGYTF.

The chain's CDR3 is CASSSPGGSEQYF. Written as DNA, the CDR3 is TGTGCCAGCAGCTCCCCGGGGGGCAGCGAGCAGTACTTC. The chain links TRBV7-8 to TRBJ2-7, with D perhaps matching TRBD2 (7 bases). V lost 4 bases to trimming and J lost 6 bases, with 13 bases between them. Germline V gene lookup returns CDR1 SGHVS and CDR2 FQNEAQ. The length of the CDR3 is 13 residues.

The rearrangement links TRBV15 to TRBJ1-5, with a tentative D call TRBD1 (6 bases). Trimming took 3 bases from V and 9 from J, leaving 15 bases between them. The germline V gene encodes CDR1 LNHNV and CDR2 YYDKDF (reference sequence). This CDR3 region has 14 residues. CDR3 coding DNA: TGTGCCACCAGCAGGGACAGCGTCGCCAGGCCCCAGCATTTT. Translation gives CATSRDSVARPQHF.

The CDR3 sequence: CASSELAGSGELFF. For the CDR3, the DNA is TGTGCCAGCAGTGAGTTAGCGGGTTCCGGGGAGCTGTTTTTT. The J gene is TRBJ2-2, the V gene TRBV2, with TRBD2 matching over 7 bases. V shed 3 bases and J 6 bases; nucleotides not matched to a gene: 4. Per germline, CDR1 SNHLY and CDR2 FYNNEI. CDR3 length: 14 amino acids. Together with reference TRBV2 and TRBJ2-2, the CDR3 gives the full variable domain: EPEVTQTPSHQVTQMGQEVILRCVPISNHLYFYWYRQILGQKVEFLVSFYNNEISEKSEIFDDQFSVERPDGSNFTLKIRSTKLEDSAMYFCASSELAGSGELFFGEGSRLTVL.

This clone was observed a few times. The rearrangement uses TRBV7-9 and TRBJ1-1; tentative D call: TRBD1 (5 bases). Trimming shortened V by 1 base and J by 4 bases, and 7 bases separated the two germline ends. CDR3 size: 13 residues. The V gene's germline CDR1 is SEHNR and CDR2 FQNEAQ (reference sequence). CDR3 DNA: TGTGCCAGCAGCTTAGTAGGGGTCACTGAAGCTTTCTTT. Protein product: CASSLVGVTEAFF.

In DNA, the CDR3 is TGTGCCAGCAGCCAAGAGGCGGGTTTCAATCAGCCCCAGCATTTT. Translation: CASSQEAGFNQPQHF. V gene TRBV4-2 combines with J gene TRBJ1-5; D is ambiguous. CDR3 length: 15 residues. V lost 0 bases and J 3 bases, leaving 9 bases between the germline ends. CDR1 and CDR2 (germline): LGHNA, YNFKEQ.

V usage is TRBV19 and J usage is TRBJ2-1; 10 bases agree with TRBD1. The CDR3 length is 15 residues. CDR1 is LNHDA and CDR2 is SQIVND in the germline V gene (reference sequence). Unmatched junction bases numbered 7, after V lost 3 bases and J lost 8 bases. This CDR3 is CASSIRDRGFDEQFF. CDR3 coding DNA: TGTGCCAGTAGTATCCGGGACAGGGGATTTGATGAGCAGTTCTTC.

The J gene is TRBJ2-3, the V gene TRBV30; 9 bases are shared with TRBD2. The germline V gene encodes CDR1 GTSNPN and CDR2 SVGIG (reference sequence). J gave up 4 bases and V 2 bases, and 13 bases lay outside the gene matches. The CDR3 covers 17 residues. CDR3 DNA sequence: TGTGCCTGGAGTTCAGCTAGCGGGACCTGGAGACCAGATACGCAGTATTTT. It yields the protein CAWSSASGTWRPDTQYF.

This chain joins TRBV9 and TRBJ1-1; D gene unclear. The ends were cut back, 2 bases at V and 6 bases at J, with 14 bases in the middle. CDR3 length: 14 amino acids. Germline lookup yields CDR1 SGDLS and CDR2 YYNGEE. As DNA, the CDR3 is TGTGCCAGCAGCGTCGTACAGCATTCGGCTGAAGCTTTCTTT. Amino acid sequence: CASSVVQHSAEAFF. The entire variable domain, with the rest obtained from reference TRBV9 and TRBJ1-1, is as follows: DSGVTQTPKHLITATGQRVTLRCSPRSGDLSVYWYQQSLDQGLQFLIQYYNGEERAKGNILERFSAQQFPDLHSELNLSSLELGDSALYFCASSVVQHSAEAFFGQGTRLTVV.

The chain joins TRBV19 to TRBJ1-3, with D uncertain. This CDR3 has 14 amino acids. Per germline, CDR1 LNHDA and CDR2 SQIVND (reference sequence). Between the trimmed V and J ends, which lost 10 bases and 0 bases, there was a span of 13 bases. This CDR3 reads CATTTLVSGNTIYF. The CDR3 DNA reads TGTGCCACCACGACACTTGTCTCTGGAAACACCATATATTTT.

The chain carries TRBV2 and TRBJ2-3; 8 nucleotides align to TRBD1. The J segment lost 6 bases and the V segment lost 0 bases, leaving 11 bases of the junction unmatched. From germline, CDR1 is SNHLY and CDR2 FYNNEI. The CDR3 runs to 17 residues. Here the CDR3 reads CASSEAALGQARDTQYF. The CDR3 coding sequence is TGTGCCAGCAGTGAAGCGGCGTTGGGACAGGCAAGGGATACGCAGTATTTT.

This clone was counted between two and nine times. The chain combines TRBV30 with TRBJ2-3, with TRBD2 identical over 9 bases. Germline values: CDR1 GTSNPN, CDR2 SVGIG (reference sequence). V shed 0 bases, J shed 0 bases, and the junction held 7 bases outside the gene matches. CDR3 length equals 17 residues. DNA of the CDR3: TGTGCCTGGAGTGTCGGGGCTAGCGGGACTAGCACAGATACGCAGTATTTT. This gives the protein CAWSVGASGTSTDTQYF.

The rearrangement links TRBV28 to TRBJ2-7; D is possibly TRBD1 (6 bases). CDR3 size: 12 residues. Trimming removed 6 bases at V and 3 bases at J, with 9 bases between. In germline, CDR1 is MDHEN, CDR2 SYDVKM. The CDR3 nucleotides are TGTGCCAGCAGCCGGGACATCTACGAGCAGTACTTC. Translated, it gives CASSRDIYEQYF.

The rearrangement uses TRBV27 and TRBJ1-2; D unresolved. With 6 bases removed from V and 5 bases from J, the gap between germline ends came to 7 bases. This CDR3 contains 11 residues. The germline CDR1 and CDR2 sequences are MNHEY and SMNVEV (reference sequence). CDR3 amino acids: CASSDGYGYTF. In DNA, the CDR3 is TGTGCCAGCAGCGACGGGTATGGCTACACCTTC.

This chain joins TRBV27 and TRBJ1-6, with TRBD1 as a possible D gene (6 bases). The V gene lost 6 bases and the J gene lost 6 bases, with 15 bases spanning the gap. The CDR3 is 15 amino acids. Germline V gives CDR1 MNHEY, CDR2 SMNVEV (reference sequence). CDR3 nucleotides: TGTGCCAGCAGCCGCGGGGGGGCTGGTAATTCACCCCTCCACTTT. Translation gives CASSRGGAGNSPLHF.

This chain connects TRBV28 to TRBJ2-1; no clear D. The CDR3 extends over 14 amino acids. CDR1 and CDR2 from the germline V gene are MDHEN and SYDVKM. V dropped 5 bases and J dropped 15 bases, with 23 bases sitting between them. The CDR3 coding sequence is TGTGCCAGCAGTCTAACCAACCCGGGTCCACTTAGGTTCTTC. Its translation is CASSLTNPGPLRFF.

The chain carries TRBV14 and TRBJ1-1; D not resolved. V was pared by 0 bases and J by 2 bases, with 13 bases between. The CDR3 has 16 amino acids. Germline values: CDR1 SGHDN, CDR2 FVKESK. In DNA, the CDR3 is TGTGCCAGCAGCCAAGATGTTTCGGGTTCCAACACTGAAGCTTTCTTT. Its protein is CASSQDVSGSNTEAFF.

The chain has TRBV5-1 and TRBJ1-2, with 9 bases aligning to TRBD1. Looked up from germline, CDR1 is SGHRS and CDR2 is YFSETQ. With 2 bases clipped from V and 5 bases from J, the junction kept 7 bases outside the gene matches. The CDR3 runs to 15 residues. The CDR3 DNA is TGCGCCAGCAGCTTTACGGACAGGGGATTGTATGGCTACACCTTC. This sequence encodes CASSFTDRGLYGYTF.

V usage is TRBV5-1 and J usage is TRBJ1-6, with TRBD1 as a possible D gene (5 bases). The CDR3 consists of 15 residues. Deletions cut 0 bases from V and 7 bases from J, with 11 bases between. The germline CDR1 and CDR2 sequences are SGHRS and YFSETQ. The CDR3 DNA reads TGCGCCAGCAGCTTGGGCGCCCAGGGAAATTCACCCCTCCACTTT. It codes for CASSLGAQGNSPLHF.

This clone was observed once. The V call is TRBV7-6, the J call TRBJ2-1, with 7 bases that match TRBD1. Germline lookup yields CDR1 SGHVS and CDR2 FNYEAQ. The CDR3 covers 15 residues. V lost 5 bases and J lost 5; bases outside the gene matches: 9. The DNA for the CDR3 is TGTGCCAGCAGCCAGACAGGGCCGGGGAACAATGAGCAGTTCTTC. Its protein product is CASSQTGPGNNEQFF.

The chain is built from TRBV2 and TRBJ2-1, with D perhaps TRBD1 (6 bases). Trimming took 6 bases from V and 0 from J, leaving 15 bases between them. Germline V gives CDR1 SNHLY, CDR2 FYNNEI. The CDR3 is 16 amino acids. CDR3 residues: CASRGGASSSYNEQFF. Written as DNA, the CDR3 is TGTGCCAGCAGAGGGGGAGCGAGTAGCTCCTACAATGAGCAGTTCTTC.

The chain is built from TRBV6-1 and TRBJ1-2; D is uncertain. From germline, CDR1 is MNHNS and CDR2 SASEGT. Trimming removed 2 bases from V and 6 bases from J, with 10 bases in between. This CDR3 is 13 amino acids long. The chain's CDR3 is CASSEPGSHGYTF. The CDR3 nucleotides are TGTGCCAGCAGTGAACCCGGGTCGCATGGCTACACCTTC.

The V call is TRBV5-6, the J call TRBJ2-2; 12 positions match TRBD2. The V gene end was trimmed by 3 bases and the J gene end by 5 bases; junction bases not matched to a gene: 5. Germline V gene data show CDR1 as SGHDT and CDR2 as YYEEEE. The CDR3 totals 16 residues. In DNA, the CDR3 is TGTGCCAGCAGCTCACTAGCGGGAGGTTTTACCGGGGAGCTGTTTTTT. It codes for CASSSLAGGFTGELFF.

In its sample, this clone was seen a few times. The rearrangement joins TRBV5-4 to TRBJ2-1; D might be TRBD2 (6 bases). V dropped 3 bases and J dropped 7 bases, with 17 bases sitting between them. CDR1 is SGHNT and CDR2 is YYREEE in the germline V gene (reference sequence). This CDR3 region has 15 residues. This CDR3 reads CASSSPLAPRNEQFF. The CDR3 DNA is TGTGCCAGCAGCTCCCCCCTAGCGCCCCGTAATGAGCAGTTCTTC.

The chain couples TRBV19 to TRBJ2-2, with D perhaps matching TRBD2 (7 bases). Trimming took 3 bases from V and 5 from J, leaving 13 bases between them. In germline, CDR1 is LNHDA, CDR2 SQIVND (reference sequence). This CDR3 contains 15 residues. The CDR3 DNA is TGTGCCAGTAGTATGTTCGGGGGGCGAACCGGGGAGCTGTTTTTT. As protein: CASSMFGGRTGELFF.